This T cell receptor (beta chain) was captured by sequencing in a study of shared clonotypes between healthy human individuals. Authors' analysis steps: Filtering was not the same, since immunoSEQ gave junction-only sequences without quality scores. Profiling relied on immunoSEQ multiplex PCR, and the TCRdb table lists in-frame clones only, not all of them. V and J calls and clone size are copied from that table; D and trimming were computed from the DNA. Of some 1.1 million clones in the sample, about 72% were seen once. Trimming stripped 5 bases from V and 1 base from J, with 14 bases between. Germline assignment: CDR1 LNHDA and CDR2 SQIVND (reference sequence). CDR3 length equals 15 residues.

The chain joins TRBV19 to TRBJ2-5; possible D gene TRBD1, 5 bases. The receptor comes from a man younger than 35 in good health. Some clones in this sample may be carry-over from other donors' samples. Sequences were obtained from memory CD4+ T cells from PBMCs. This sample's subset: CD45RA-negative fraction. This chain's CDR3 is CASSQGWTPQETQYF. The CDR3 coding sequence is TGTGCCAGTAGTCAGGGTTGGACACCCCAAGAGACCCAGTACTTC.